The clone carrying this T cell receptor beta chain was seen a handful of times. Its antigen is not known. These data come from a study of T cell repertoires in cytomegalovirus infection. In the study overall: Indications came from public TCR beta signatures; they pointed to CMV infection and to a matching HLA type.

TCRdb recomputed calls from the reads with MiXCR, one row per CDR3 protein. The top ten clones hold more than 20% of a sample with fewer than 200,000 distinct CDR3 sequences, over 13% of them seen once. The V segment lost 1 base and the J segment 4 bases; nucleotides outside the gene matches: 3. Germline-derived CDR1 and CDR2 are SGHAT and FQNNGV. The CDR3 covers 14 residues. Regarding the study as a whole: The ex vivo response was dominated by HLA-C-restricted CMV-specific TCR beta clonotypes.

The chain carries TRBV11-2 and TRBJ1-2; 7 bases map to TRBD1. The sequencing sample was made of PBMCs. This receptor was identified in a human donor in good health (CMV status not recorded). Some clones in this sample may be carry-over from other donors' samples. CDR3 sequence (DNA): TGTGCCAGCAGCTTAGCACAGGGGTTCTATGGCTACACCTTC. It yields the protein CASSLAQGFYGYTF.